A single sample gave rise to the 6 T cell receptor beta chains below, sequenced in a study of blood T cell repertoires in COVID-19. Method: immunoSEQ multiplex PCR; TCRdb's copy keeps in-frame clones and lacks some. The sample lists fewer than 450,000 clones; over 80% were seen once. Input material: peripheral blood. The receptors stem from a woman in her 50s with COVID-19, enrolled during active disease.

The CDR3 protein is CASLSTGTGVIQPQHF. The CDR3 nucleotides are TGTGCCAGCCTAAGCACCGGGACAGGGGTTATTCAGCCCCAGCATTTT. The rearrangement links TRBV19 to TRBJ1-5; 10 bases map to TRBD1. The CDR3 extends over 16 amino acids. With V trimmed by 9 bases and J by 6 bases, 14 bases remained unmatched. Per the germline V gene, CDR1 is LNHDA and CDR2 is SQIVND (reference sequence).

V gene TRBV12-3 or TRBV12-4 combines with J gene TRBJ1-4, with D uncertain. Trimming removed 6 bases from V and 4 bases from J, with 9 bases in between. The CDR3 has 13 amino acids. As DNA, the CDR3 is TGTGCCAGCAGGACGGGTTTTAATGAAAAACTGTTTTTT. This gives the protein CASRTGFNEKLFF.

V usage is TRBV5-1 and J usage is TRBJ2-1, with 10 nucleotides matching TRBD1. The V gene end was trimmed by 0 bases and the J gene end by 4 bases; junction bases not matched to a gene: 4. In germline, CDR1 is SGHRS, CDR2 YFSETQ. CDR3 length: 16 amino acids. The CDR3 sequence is CASSLVRTGGYNEQFF. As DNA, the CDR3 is TGCGCCAGCAGCTTGGTTCGGACAGGGGGGTACAATGAGCAGTTCTTC. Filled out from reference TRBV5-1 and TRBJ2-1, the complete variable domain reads KAGVTQTPRYLIKTRGQQVTLSCSPISGHRSVSWYQQTPGQGLQFLFEYFSETQRNKGNFPGRFSGRQFSNSRSEMNVSTLELGDSALYLCASSLVRTGGYNEQFFGPGTRLTVL.

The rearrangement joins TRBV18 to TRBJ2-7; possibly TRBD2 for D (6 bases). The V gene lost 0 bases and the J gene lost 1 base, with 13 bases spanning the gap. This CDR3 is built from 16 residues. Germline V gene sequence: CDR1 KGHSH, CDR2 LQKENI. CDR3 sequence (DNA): TGTGCCAGCTCACCACCGGGGGGACGTCCGTCCTACGAGCAGTACTTC. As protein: CASSPPGGRPSYEQYF.

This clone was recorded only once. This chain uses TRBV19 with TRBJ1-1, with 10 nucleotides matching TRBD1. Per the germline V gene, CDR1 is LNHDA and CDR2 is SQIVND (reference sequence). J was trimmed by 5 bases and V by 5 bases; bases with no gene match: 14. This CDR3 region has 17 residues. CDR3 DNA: TGTGCCAGTAGTGCCCACCGGGACAGGGGAGTTCGGACTGAAGCTTTCTTT. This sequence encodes CASSAHRDRGVRTEAFF. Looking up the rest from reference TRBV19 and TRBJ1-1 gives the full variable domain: DGGITQSPKYLFRKEGQNVTLSCEQNLNHDAMYWYRQDPGQGLRLIYYSQIVNDFQKGDIAEGYSVSREKKESFPLTVTSAQKNPTAFYLCASSAHRDRGVRTEAFFGQGTRLTVV.

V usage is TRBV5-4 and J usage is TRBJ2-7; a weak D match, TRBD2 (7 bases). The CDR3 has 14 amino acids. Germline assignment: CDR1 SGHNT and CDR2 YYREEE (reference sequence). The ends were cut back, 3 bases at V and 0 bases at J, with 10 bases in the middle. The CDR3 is CASSWGGISYEQYF. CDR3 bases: TGTGCCAGCAGCTGGGGGGGCATCTCCTACGAGCAGTACTTC. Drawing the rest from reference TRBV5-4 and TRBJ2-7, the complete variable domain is ETGVTQSPTHLIKTRGQQVTLRCSSQSGHNTVSWYQQALGQGPQFIFQYYREEENGRGNFPPRFSGLQFPNYSSELNVNALELDDSALYLCASSWGGISYEQYFGPGTRLTVT.